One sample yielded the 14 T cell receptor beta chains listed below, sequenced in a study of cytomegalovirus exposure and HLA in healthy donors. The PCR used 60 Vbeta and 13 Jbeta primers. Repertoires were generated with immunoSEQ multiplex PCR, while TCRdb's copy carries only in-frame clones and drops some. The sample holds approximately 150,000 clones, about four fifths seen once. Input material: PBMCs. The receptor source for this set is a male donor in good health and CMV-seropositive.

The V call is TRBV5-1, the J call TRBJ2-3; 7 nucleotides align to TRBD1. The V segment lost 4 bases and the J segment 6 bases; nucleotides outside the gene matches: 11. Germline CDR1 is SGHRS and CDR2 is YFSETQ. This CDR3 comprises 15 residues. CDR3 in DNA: TGCGCCAGCAGCATGACAGGGAGAGTATACGATACGCAGTATTTT. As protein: CASSMTGRVYDTQYF.

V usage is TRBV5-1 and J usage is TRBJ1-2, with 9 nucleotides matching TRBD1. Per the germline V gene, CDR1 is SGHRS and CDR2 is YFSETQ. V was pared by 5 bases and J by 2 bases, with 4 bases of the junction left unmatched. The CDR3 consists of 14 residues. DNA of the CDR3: TGCGCCAGCAGATCAACAGGGGGCAACTATGGCTACACCTTC. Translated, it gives CASRSTGGNYGYTF. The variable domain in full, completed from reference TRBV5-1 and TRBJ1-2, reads KAGVTQTPRYLIKTRGQQVTLSCSPISGHRSVSWYQQTPGQGLQFLFEYFSETQRNKGNFPGRFSGRQFSNSRSEMNVSTLELGDSALYLCASRSTGGNYGYTFGSGTRLTVV.

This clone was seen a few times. CDR3 nucleotides: TGTGCCTGGATACCAGGTTCCGCTGAAGCTTTCTTT. Translating it yields CAWIPGSAEAFF. This chain uses TRBV30 with TRBJ1-1; D is undetermined. The CDR3 runs to 12 residues. Trimming pared 4 bases from V and 6 bases from J, leaving 12 bases between. Germline CDR1 and CDR2: GTSNPN and SVGIG (reference sequence).

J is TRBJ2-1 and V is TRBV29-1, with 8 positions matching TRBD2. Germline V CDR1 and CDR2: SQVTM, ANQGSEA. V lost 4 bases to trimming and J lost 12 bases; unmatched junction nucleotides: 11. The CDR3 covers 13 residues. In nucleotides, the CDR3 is TGCAGCGTTGCGACAGGATCGGCGGGGGGGCAGTTCTTC. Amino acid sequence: CSVATGSAGGQFF.

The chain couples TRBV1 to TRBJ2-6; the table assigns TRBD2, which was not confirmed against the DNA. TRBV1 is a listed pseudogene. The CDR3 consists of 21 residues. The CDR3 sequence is CTSSQGGTSGGIYSGANVLTF. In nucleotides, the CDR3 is TGCACCAGCAGCCAGGGGGGGACTAGCGGGGGGATCTACTCTGGGGCCAACGTCCTGACTTTC.

CDR3 bases: TGTGCCAGCTCACCTTCGGACAGGGCCCCTGATACGCAGTATTTT. Amino acid sequence: CASSPSDRAPDTQYF. The J gene is TRBJ2-3, the V gene TRBV18, with 8 bases that match TRBD1. CDR3 length: 15 residues. The junction had 8 bases not matched to a gene; V was cut back by 3 bases and J by 6 bases. Per the germline V gene, CDR1 is KGHSH and CDR2 is LQKENI.

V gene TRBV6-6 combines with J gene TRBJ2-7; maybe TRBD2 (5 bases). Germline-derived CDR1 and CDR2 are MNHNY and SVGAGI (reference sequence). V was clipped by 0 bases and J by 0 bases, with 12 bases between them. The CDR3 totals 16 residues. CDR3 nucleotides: TGTGCCAGCAGTTACTCGAGGGAGAAGCACTCCTACGAGCAGTACTTC. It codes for CASSYSREKHSYEQYF.

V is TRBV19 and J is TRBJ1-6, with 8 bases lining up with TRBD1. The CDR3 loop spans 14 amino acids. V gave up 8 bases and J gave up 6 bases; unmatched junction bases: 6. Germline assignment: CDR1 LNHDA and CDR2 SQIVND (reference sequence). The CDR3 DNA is TGTGCCAGTGGTCCGGGACAGGTTAATTCACCCCTCCACTTT. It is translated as CASGPGQVNSPLHF.

The CDR3 DNA reads TGTGCCAGCAGTTACTCGACTAGCGCCTACGAGCAGTACTTC. Translating gives CASSYSTSAYEQYF. The chain recombines TRBV6-6 with TRBJ2-7; TRBD2 matches at 8 bases. Germline V CDR1 and CDR2: MNHNY, SVGAGI (reference sequence). The ends lost 0 bases at V and 2 bases at J; junction bases unmatched: 0. The CDR3 is made up of 14 amino acids.

CDR3 amino acids: CASSQDPSGGAAKTQYF. In DNA form, the CDR3 reads TGCGCCAGCAGCCAAGATCCCAGCGGGGGGGCCGCGAAGACCCAGTACTTC. This chain links TRBV4-3 with TRBJ2-5; 10 bases are shared with TRBD2. The germline V gene has CDR1 LGHNA and CDR2 YSLEER. CDR3 length: 17 residues. After removal of 0 bases from V and 6 bases from J, the junction contained 10 bases not matched to a gene.

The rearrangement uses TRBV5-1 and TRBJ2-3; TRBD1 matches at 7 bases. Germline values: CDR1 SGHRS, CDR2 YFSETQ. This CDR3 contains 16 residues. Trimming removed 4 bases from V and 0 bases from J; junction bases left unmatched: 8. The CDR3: CASSVGLQGSTDTQYF. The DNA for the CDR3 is TGCGCCAGCAGCGTCGGATTACAGGGGAGCACAGATACGCAGTATTTT.

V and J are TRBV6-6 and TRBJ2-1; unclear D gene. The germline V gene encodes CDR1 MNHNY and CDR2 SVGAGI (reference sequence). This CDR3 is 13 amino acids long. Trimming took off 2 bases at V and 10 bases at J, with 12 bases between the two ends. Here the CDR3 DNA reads TGTGCCAGCAGTTACCCAGTAAGTTCGGAGCAGTTCTTC. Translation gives CASSYPVSSEQFF.

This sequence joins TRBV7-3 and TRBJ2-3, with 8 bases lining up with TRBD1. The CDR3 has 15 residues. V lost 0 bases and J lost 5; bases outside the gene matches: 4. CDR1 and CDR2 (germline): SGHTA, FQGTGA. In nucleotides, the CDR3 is TGTGCCAGCAGCTTAACGGGACAGGCCGGAGATACGCAGTATTTT. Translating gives CASSLTGQAGDTQYF.

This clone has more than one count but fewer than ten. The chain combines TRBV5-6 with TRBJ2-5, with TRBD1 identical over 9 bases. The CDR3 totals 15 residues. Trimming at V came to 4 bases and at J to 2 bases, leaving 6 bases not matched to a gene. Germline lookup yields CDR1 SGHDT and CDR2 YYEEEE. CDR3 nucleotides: TGTGCCAGCAGCCTGGGGACAGGGCCGCAAGAGACCCAGTACTTC. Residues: CASSLGTGPQETQYF.